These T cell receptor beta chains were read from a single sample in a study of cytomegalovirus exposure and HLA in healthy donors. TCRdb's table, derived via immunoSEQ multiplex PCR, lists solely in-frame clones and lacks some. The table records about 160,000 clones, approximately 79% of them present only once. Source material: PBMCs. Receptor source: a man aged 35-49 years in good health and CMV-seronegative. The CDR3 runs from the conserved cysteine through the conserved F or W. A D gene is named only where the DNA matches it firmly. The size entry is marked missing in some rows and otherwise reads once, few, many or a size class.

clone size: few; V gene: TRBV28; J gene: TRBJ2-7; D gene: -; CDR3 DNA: TGTGCCAGCAGTCTGCCTAGCGCCAGCTACGAGCAGTACTTC; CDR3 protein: CASSLPSASYEQYF
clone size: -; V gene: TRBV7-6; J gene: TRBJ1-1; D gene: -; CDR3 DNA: TGTGCCAGCAGCCTAGCATCGGGGAAACTCCGCCTAGACACTGAAGCTTTCTTT; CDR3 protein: CASSLASGKLRLDTEAFF
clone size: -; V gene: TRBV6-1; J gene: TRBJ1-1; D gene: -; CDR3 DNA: TGTGCCAGCCAAGACCAAGGGGGCACTGAAGCTTTCTTT; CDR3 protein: CASQDQGGTEAFF
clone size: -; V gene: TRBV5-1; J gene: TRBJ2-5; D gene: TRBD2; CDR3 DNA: TGCGCCAGCAGCTTAGCGGGAGGGCCGGGGGAGACCCAGTACTTC; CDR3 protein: CASSLAGGPGETQYF
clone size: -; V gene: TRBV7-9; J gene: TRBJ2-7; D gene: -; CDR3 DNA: TGTGCCAGCAGCGTAGAGACATCTTATTCGTCCGAGCAGTACTTC; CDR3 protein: CASSVETSYSSEQYF
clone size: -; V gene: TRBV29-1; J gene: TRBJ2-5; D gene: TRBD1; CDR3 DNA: TGCAGCGCCGACAGGGTCCCGGGAGAGACCCAGTACTTC; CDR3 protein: CSADRVPGETQYF
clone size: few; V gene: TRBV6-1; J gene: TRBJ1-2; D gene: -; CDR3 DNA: TGTGCCAGCAGTGCGGCTAACTATGGCTACACCTTC; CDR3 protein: CASSAANYGYTF
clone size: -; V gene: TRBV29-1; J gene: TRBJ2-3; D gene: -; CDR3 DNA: TGCAGCGCCCGAGAACTAGCTGATACGCAGTATTTT; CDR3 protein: CSARELADTQYF
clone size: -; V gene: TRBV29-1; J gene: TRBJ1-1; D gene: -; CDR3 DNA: TGCAGCGTCGAAGGGGGAGGGACTGAAGCTTTCTTT; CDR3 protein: CSVEGGGTEAFF
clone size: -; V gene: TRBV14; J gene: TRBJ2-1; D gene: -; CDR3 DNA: TGTGCCAGCAGCCAAGATCAGCGGAACAATGAGCAGTTCTTC; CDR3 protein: CASSQDQRNNEQFF
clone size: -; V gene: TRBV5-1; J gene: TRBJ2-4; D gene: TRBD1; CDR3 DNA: TGCGCCAGCAGCACATTTGGGACAGGGAGAGACATTCAGTACTTC; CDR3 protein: CASSTFGTGRDIQYF
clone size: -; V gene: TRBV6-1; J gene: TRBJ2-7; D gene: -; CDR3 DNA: TGTGCCAGCAGTGACCCTAGCCCTTCCTACGAGCAGTACTTC; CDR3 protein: CASSDPSPSYEQYF
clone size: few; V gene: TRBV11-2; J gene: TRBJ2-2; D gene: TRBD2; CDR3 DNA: TGTGCCAGCAGACCCGAGCGACTAGCGGGGGAGCTGTTTTTT; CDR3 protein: CASRPERLAGELFF
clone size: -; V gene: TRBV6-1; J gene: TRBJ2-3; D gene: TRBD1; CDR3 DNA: TGTGCCAGCAGTGTCGAACAGGGGTTAGGGACAGATACGCAGTATTTT; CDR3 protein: CASSVEQGLGTDTQYF
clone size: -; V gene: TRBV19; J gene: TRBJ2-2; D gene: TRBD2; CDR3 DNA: TGTGCCAGTAGTTCCCCTAGCGGGAGAACCACCGGGGAGCTGTTTTTT; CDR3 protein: CASSSPSGRTTGELFF
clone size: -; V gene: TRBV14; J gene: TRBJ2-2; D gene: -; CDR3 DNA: TGTGCCAGCAGCCACTGGACTGCCACCGGGGAGCTGTTTTTT; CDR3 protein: CASSHWTATGELFF
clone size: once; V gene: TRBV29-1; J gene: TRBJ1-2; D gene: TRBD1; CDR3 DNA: TGCAGCGTTGCGGATTGGGATCAGGGGGCAGGACGGCTTGGCTACACCTTC; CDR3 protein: CSVADWDQGAGRLGYTF
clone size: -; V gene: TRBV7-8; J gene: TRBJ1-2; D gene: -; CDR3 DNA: TGTGCCAGCAATCCATGGGGGGACTATGGCTACACCTTC; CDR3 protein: CASNPWGDYGYTF
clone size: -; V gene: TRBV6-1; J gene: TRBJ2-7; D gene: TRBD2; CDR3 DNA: TGTGCCACAGGACAGAGCGGGGGCCACGAGCAGTACTTC; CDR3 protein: CATGQSGGHEQYF
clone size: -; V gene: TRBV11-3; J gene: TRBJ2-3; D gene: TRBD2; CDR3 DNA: TGTGCCAGCAGCCAGCGTCCTAGCGGGAGAGGAGATACGCAGTATTTT; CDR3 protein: CASSQRPSGRGDTQYF
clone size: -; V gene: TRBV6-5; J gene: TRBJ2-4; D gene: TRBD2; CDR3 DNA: TGTGCCAGCAGGGCGGGGGACTTAGCCAAAAACATTCAGTACTTC; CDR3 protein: CASRAGDLAKNIQYF
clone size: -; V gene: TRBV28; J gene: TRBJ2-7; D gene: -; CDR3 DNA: TGTGCCAGCACTCACGGGGTCCACGAGCAGTACTTC; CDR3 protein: CASTHGVHEQYF
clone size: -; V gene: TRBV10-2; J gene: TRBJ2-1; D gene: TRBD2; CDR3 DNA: TGCGCCAGCACCCTACTAGCGGGAGGGAATACTTTCTCCTACAATGAGCAGTTCTTC; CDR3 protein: CASTLLAGGNTFSYNEQFF
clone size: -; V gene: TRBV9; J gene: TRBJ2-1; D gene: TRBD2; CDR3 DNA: TGTGCCAGCAGCCTTAGGACTAGCGGGAGCAATGAGCAGTTCTTC; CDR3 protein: CASSLRTSGSNEQFF
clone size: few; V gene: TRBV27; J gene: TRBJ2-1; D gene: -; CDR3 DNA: TGTGCCAGCAGTTTAGGGGCTAGGAATGAGCAGTTCTTC; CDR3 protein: CASSLGARNEQFF
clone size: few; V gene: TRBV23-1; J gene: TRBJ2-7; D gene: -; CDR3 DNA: TGCGCCAGCACGGGGGAGACCTCCTACGAGCAGTACTTC; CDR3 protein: CASTGETSYEQYF
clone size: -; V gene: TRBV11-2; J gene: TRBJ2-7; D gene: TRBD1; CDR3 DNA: TGTGCCAGCAGCTCGGACAGGCCCTACGAGCAGTACTTC; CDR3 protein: CASSSDRPYEQYF
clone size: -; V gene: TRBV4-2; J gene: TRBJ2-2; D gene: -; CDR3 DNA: TGTGCCAGCAGCCAAGACTTCACGGAGAGGAACACCGGGGAGCTGTTTTTT; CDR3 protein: CASSQDFTERNTGELFF
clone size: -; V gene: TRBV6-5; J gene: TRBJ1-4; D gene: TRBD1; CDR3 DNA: TGTGCCAGCAGTCCTCCCGGACAGGGGTTTGAAAAACTGTTTTTT; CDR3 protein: CASSPPGQGFEKLFF
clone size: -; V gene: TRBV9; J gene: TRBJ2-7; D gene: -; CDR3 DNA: TGTGCCAGCAGCGCGTTTCCGACGGGGGAGCAGTACTTC; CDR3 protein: CASSAFPTGEQYF
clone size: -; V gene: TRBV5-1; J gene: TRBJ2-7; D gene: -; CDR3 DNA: TGCGCCAGCAGCCCCCGGGACACAAGAGGAAACGAGCAGTACTTC; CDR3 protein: CASSPRDTRGNEQYF
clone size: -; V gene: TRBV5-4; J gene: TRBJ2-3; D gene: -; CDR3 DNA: TGTGCCAGCAGCTCCGGATTCGGAGCCCACACAGATACGCAGTATTTT; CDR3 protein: CASSSGFGAHTDTQYF
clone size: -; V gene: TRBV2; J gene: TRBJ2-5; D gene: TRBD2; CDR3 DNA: TGTGCCAGCAGACTAGCGCTTCAAGAGACCCAGTACTTC; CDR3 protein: CASRLALQETQYF
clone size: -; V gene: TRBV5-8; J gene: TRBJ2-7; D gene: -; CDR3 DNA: TGTGCCAGCAGCATGCGGGACGGCCACCCATATGTTGAGCAGTACTTC; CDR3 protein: CASSMRDGHPYVEQYF
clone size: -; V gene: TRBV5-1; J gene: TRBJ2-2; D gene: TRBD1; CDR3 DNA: TGCGCCAGCAGCTTGCTAGGGACAGACAACACCGGGGAGCTGTTTTTT; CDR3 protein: CASSLLGTDNTGELFF
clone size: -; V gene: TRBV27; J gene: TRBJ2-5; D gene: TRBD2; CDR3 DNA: TGTGCCAGCAGTTTGGGACTAGCGACGGAGACCCAGTACTTC; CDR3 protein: CASSLGLATETQYF
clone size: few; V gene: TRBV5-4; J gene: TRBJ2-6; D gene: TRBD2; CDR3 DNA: TGTGCCAGCAGCGGGGCGGGGGGGGGCTCTGGGGCCAACGTCCTGACTTTC; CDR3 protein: CASSGAGGGSGANVLTF
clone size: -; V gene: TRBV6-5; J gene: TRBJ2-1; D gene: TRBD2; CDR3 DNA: TGTGCCAGCAGCGGGACTAGCGGGAGCGCGGATGAGCAGTTCTTC; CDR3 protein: CASSGTSGSADEQFF
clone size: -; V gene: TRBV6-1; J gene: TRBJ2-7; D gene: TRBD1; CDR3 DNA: TGTGCCAGCAGACCGGGACAGGGCCCCTACGAGCAGTACTTC; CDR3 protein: CASRPGQGPYEQYF
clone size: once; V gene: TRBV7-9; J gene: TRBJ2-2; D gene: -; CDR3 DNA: TGTGCCAGCAGCCGTGACGGGAAATACACCGGGGAGCTGTTTTTT; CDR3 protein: CASSRDGKYTGELFF
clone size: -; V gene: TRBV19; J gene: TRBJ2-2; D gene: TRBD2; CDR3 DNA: TGTGCCAGTAGTATCAAGACTAGCACCGGCACCGGGGAGCTGTTTTTT; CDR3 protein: CASSIKTSTGTGELFF
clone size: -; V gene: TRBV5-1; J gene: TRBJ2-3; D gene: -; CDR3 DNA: TGCGCCAGTCGTCTGGGTGGAGGCGCCTCAGATACGCAGTATTTT; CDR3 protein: CASRLGGGASDTQYF
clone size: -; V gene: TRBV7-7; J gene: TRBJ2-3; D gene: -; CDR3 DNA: TGTGCTAGCAGCTTAACACAGAGCACAGATACGCAGTATTTT; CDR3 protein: CASSLTQSTDTQYF
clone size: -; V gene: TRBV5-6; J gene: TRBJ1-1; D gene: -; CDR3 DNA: TGTGCCAGCAGCTTTCCAGGGCGGAACACTGAAGCTTTCTTT; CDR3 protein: CASSFPGRNTEAFF
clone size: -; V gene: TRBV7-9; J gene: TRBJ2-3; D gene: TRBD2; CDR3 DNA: TGTGCCAGCAAAAGGACCTTGGGGGGGACGAGAGATACGCAGTATTTT; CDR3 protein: CASKRTLGGTRDTQYF
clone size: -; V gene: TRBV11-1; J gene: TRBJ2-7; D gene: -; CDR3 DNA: TGTGCCAGCAGCTTCGAACAGGGGGGGACCTACGAGCAGTACTTC; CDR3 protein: CASSFEQGGTYEQYF
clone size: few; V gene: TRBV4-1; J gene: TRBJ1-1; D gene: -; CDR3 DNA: TGCGCCAGCAGCCAAGCACGGAATAGGGGACAACAAAAGGAAGCTTTCTTT; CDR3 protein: CASSQARNRGQQKEAFF
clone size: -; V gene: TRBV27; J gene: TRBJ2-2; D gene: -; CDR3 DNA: TGTGCCAGCCGCTATCTTGCCGGGGAGCTGTTTTTT; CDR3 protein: CASRYLAGELFF
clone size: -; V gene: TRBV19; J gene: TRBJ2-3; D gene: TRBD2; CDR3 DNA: TGTGCCAGTAGTATCGGGCTAGCGGGGAACACAGATACGCAGTATTTT; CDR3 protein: CASSIGLAGNTDTQYF
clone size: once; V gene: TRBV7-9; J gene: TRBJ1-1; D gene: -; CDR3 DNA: TGTTCCAGCAGCCCATCAAGACGGCGGGGATCCGCTTTCTTT; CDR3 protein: CSSSPSRRRGSAFF
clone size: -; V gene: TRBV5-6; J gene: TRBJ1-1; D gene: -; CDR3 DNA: TGTGCCAGCAGCAAACATGCGAACACTGAAGCTTTCTTT; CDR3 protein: CASSKHANTEAFF
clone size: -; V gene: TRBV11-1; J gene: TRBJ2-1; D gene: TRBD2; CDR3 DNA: TGTGCCAGCAGCCTAGCGGGCTCACACAATGAGCAGTTCTTC; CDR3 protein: CASSLAGSHNEQFF
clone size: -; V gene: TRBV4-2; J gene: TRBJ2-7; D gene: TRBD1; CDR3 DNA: TGTGCCAGCAGCCGAGAGACAGGGGGATTCTACGAGCAGTACTTC; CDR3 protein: CASSRETGGFYEQYF
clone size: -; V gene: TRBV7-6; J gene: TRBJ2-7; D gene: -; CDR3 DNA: TGTGCCAGCAGCTTAGGGACCGGGGGACTGAATAACGAGCAGTACTTC; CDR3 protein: CASSLGTGGLNNEQYF
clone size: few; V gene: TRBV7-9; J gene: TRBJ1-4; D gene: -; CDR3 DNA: TGTGCCAGCAGACCAACCGGGACAACTAATGAAAAACTGTTTTTT; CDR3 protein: CASRPTGTTNEKLFF
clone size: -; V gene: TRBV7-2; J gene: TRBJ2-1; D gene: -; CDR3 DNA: TGTGCCAGCAGCTTTCGTAGCGGTGAGCAGTTCTTC; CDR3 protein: CASSFRSGEQFF
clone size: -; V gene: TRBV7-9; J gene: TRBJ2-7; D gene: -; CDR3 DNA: TGTTCCAGCAGCTTAGGAGGGCGACCCCCCTACGAGCAGTACTTC; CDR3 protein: CSSSLGGRPPYEQYF
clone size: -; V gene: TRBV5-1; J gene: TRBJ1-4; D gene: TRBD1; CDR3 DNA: TGCGCCAGCAGCTTGGGTGGGACAGGGGATGAAAAACTGTTTTTT; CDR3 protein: CASSLGGTGDEKLFF
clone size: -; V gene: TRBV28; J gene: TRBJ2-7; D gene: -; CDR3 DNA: TGTGCCAGCGGGCCGGGGAACTTC; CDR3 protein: CASGPGNF
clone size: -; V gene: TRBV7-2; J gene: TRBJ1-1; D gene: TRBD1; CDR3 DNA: TGTGCCAGCAGGTTACAGGGGGCCACTGAAGCTTTCTTT; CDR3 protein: CASRLQGATEAFF